This T cell receptor beta chain was profiled in a study of cytomegalovirus exposure and HLA in healthy donors. For the study at large: The Caucasian-associated ancestry cluster held roughly 84% of over 350 genotyped donors. Regarding the study as a whole: The authors later found HLA-associated TCR beta chains more clonally expanded than equally common others.

Healthy individuals who donated bone marrow served as the donors. PCR involved 60 Vbeta and 13 Jbeta primers. TCRdb's table, derived via immunoSEQ multiplex PCR, lists solely in-frame clones and lacks some. The listing records roughly 200,000 clones. About this clone: Its target is unknown.

The origin of this receptor is a man aged 25 to 45 in good health and CMV-seronegative. Source material: PBMCs.

Here the CDR3 reads CASSLGQGEEQFF. CDR3 nucleotides: TGTGCCAGCAGCCTCGGACAGGGCGAGGAGCAGTTCTTC. The chain joins TRBV11-2 to TRBJ2-1, with TRBD1 matching 8 bases. Germline trimming cut 5 bases from V and 10 bases from J; bases unmatched to any gene: 7. The CDR3 spans 13 residues. Germline V lookup: CDR1 SGHAT, CDR2 FQNNGV.